The next 28 T cell receptor beta chains were all read from a single sample in a study of T cell repertoires in cytomegalovirus infection. MiXCR, applied by TCRdb to the reads, yields one record per CDR3 protein. This table has 300,000 or so distinct CDR3 sequences, around a quarter appearing once. For these receptors, no antigen is known. The material was cultured PBMCs, obtained from culture after CMV antigen stimulation. The receptor source for this set is a human donor in good health (CMV status not recorded). Some clones in this sample may be carry-over from other donors' samples.

This clonotype has a handful of counts. J is TRBJ2-2 and V is TRBV19; 11 bases are shared with TRBD2. The V gene end was trimmed by 5 bases and the J gene end by 0 bases; junction bases not matched to a gene: 5. Germline CDR1 and CDR2: LNHDA and SQIVND (reference sequence). The CDR3 consists of 17 residues. The CDR3: CASSPSSGRTNTGELFF. The CDR3 DNA reads as TGTGCCAGTAGTCCTTCTAGCGGGAGGACGAACACCGGGGAGCTGTTTTTT.

V is TRBV7-2 and J is TRBJ2-3; the D gene is possibly TRBD2 (6 bases). Trimming took off 2 bases at V and 1 base at J, with 13 bases between the two ends. The length of the CDR3 is 16 residues. The germline gives CDR1 SGHTA, CDR2 FQGNSA. Written as DNA, the CDR3 is TGTGCCAGCAGCTTATCGGCGGGGAGCGGCACAGATACGCAGTATTTT. This translates into CASSLSAGSGTDTQYF.

The gene calls are TRBV11-2 and TRBJ2-1; the D call may be TRBD1 or TRBD2 (6 bases each). This CDR3 has 16 residues. Trimming removed 0 bases from V and 3 bases from J, with 12 bases in between. Germline assignment: CDR1 SGHAT and CDR2 FQNNGV. The CDR3 coding sequence is TGTGCCAGCAGCTTAGATAACAGGGACTTCTACAATGAGCAGTTCTTC. Translated: CASSLDNRDFYNEQFF.

The gene calls are TRBV7-8 and TRBJ2-7; no definite D call. The CDR3 is 11 amino acids. Between the trimmed V and J ends, which lost 1 base and 12 bases, there was a span of 10 bases. Germline V gene sequence: CDR1 SGHVS, CDR2 FQNEAQ. CDR3 region: CASSLDRKWYV. Here the CDR3 DNA reads TGTGCCAGCAGCTTAGATAGGAAATGGTACGTC.

The J gene is TRBJ1-5, the V gene TRBV7-2; 7 bases are a match to TRBD1. V gave up 5 bases and J gave up 2 bases; unmatched junction bases: 6. The CDR3 has 15 amino acids. The germline CDR1 and CDR2 sequences are SGHTA and FQGNSA. For the CDR3, the DNA is TGTGCCAGCAGCCCACAACAGGGGCGCAATCAGCCCCAGCATTTT. Amino acid sequence: CASSPQQGRNQPQHF.

This clonotype showed up many times. The rearrangement uses TRBV7-2 and TRBJ1-6; D gene ambiguous. The ends were cut back, 5 bases at V and 8 bases at J, with 28 bases in the middle. This CDR3 contains 19 residues. Per the germline V gene, CDR1 is SGHTA and CDR2 is FQGNSA. CDR3 coding DNA: TGTGCCAGCAGCCGACGGTTGGCAAATTGGCGAAGGGTGGATTCACCCCTCCACTTT. Residues: CASSRRLANWRRVDSPLHF.

This clonotype showed up just a few times. This sequence joins TRBV11-2 and TRBJ2-5; TRBD2 matches 9 bases. Unmatched junction bases numbered 9, after V lost 5 bases and J lost 2 bases. The length of the CDR3 is 16 residues. Looked up from germline, CDR1 is SGHAT and CDR2 is FQNNGV. CDR3 loop: CASSGTLAGLQETQYF. The CDR3 bases are TGTGCCAGCAGCGGGACTCTAGCGGGGCTACAAGAGACCCAGTACTTC.

V and J are TRBV27 and TRBJ2-7; a possible D gene is TRBD2 (5 bases). V shed 0 bases and J shed 0 bases, with 9 bases lying between them. From germline, CDR1 is MNHEY and CDR2 SMNVEV (reference sequence). The CDR3 totals 15 residues. In nucleotides, the CDR3 is TGTGCCAGCAGTTTATCACTCGGGGTCTCCTACGAGCAGTACTTC. Translating it yields CASSLSLGVSYEQYF.

The chain recombines TRBV10-2 with TRBJ1-5; D is unclear. This CDR3 has 16 amino acids. Germline V gene sequence: CDR1 WSHSY, CDR2 SAAADI. V dropped 5 bases and J dropped 0 bases, with 14 bases sitting between them. Here the CDR3 reads CASSLLGINSNQPQHF. CDR3 in DNA: TGCGCCAGCAGTCTTCTGGGGATCAATAGCAATCAGCCCCAGCATTTT.

V gene TRBV2 combines with J gene TRBJ2-5; unclear D gene. V was shortened by 7 bases and J by 3 bases, with 15 bases between the two germline ends. Germline V lookup: CDR1 SNHLY, CDR2 FYNNEI. The CDR3 spans 14 residues. CDR3 sequence: CASNYIAGKETQYF. CDR3 DNA: TGTGCCAGCAATTATATCGCCGGAAAAGAGACCCAGTACTTC.

This clonotype was observed a few times. V usage is TRBV5-4 and J usage is TRBJ2-7, with D possibly matching TRBD2 (6 bases). The V and J ends lost 7 bases and 4 bases respectively, with 15 bases between them. This CDR3 contains 13 residues. Germline V gives CDR1 SGHNT, CDR2 YYREEE (reference sequence). CDR3 sequence: CASSSAPLYEQYF. CDR3 DNA: TGTGCCAGCTCTAGCGCCCCCCTTTACGAGCAGTACTTC.

This clonotype was seen a handful of times. This chain links TRBV4-3 with TRBJ1-1; no clear D gene. Per the germline V gene, CDR1 is LGHNA and CDR2 is YSLEER. V was shortened by 5 bases and J by 0 bases, with 7 bases between the two germline ends. The CDR3 runs 13 residues. The CDR3 reads CASSDNMNTEAFF. Here the CDR3 DNA reads TGCGCCAGCAGCGACAATATGAACACTGAAGCTTTCTTT.

This clonotype came up many times. The rearrangement links TRBV7-2 to TRBJ2-3, with 13 bases aligning to TRBD2. The length of the CDR3 is 15 residues. Germline trimming cut 5 bases from V and 6 bases from J; bases unmatched to any gene: 5. Germline assignment: CDR1 SGHTA and CDR2 FQGNSA. DNA of the CDR3: TGTGCCAGCAGCGGGGGGACTAGCGGGACCGATACGCAGTATTTT. Translating gives CASSGGTSGTDTQYF.

This clonotype came up many times. The chain uses TRBV7-2 and TRBJ1-3; TRBD1 might be the D (5 bases). The V and J ends lost 0 bases and 3 bases respectively, with 9 bases between them. This CDR3 is 15 amino acids long. Germline assignment: CDR1 SGHTA and CDR2 FQGNSA. The CDR3 sequence: CASSLAGAYGNTIYF. In DNA, the CDR3 is TGTGCCAGCAGCTTAGCAGGGGCTTATGGAAACACCATATATTTT.

This sequence joins TRBV6-6 and TRBJ2-1; the match to TRBD2 covers 9 bases. Germline CDR1 MNHNY, CDR2 SVGAGI (reference sequence). V lost 2 bases, J lost 9 bases, and 11 bases stayed unmatched. The CDR3 has 16 amino acids. The CDR3 is CASSYPPNSGRIEQFF. In DNA, the CDR3 is TGTGCCAGCAGTTACCCCCCCAATAGCGGGAGAATTGAGCAGTTCTTC.

This clonotype occurred many times. This chain links TRBV7-2 with TRBJ2-1, with TRBD2 matching over 7 bases. Unmatched junction bases numbered 9, after V lost 2 bases and J lost 8 bases. The germline gives CDR1 SGHTA, CDR2 FQGNSA. This CDR3 has 15 amino acids. The CDR3: CASSLKGGSVDEQFF. Here the CDR3 DNA reads TGTGCCAGCAGCTTAAAAGGCGGGAGTGTTGATGAGCAGTTCTTC.

This clonotype has a handful of counts. The J gene is TRBJ2-5, the V gene TRBV11-2; D possibly uses TRBD1 or TRBD2 (6 bases each). V lost 8 bases, J lost 5 bases, and 30 bases lay in between. The germline CDR1 and CDR2 sequences are SGHAT and FQNNGV. CDR3 length equals 18 residues. The CDR3 spells CASGSGDRPSRGGETQYF. CDR3 sequence (DNA): TGTGCCAGCGGCTCGGGAGACAGGCCATCGCGAGGGGGGGAGACCCAGTACTTC.

This clonotype was seen repeatedly, ten times or more. J is TRBJ1-3 and V is TRBV7-2; no clear D gene. The CDR3 is 13 residues long. With 5 bases removed from V and 1 base from J, the gap between germline ends came to 6 bases. The germline CDR1 and CDR2 sequences are SGHTA and FQGNSA. The CDR3 loop is CASSRDSGNTIYF. In DNA form, the CDR3 reads TGTGCCAGCAGCAGGGATTCTGGAAACACCATATATTTT.

This sequence joins TRBV9 and TRBJ2-3, with D unresolved. The V gene lost 0 bases and the J gene lost 3 bases, with 11 bases spanning the gap. This CDR3 spans 15 amino acids. The germline gives CDR1 SGDLS, CDR2 YYNGEE. In DNA form, the CDR3 reads TGTGCCAGCAGCGTAGTATCCACGAGTACAGATACGCAGTATTTT. Its translation is CASSVVSTSTDTQYF.

V is TRBV4-1 and J is TRBJ1-4; D is ambiguous. Germline V gene sequence: CDR1 MGHRA, CDR2 YSYEKL. CDR3 size: 12 residues. V gave up 0 bases and J gave up 7 bases, with 3 bases separating them. This chain's CDR3 is CASSQDSEKLFF. In nucleotides, the CDR3 is TGCGCCAGCAGCCAAGATAGTGAAAAACTGTTTTTT.

The chain links TRBV4-3 to TRBJ2-2; D is uncertain. With 4 bases removed from V and 7 bases from J, the gap between germline ends came to 19 bases. The CDR3 runs to 16 residues. Per the germline V gene, CDR1 is LGHNA and CDR2 is YSLEER. CDR3 in amino acids: CASSPELGPIGGELFF. In DNA form, the CDR3 reads TGCGCCAGCAGCCCTGAGTTAGGGCCAATTGGCGGGGAGCTGTTTTTT.

The chain carries TRBV30 and TRBJ2-1, with 11 positions matching TRBD2. Trimming cost V 0 bases and J 1 base; bases outside gene matches: 8. Germline loops: CDR1 GTSNPN, CDR2 SVGIG (reference sequence). The CDR3 has 18 amino acids. CDR3 residues: CAWSVLPTSGKSYNEQFF. CDR3 in DNA: TGTGCCTGGAGTGTCTTACCGACTAGCGGGAAGTCCTACAATGAGCAGTTCTTC.

The chain links TRBV29-1 to TRBJ2-6, with D perhaps matching TRBD1 (5 bases). Germline V gives CDR1 SQVTM, CDR2 ANQGSEA. CDR3 length equals 14 residues. V lost 7 bases, J lost 2 bases, and 12 bases lay in between. CDR3 in DNA: TGCAGCGCCCGATCAGGGACTGGGGCCAACGTCCTGACTTTC. Protein product: CSARSGTGANVLTF.

This clonotype was counted a single time. At one boundary the junction diverges from the germline segment, which might be a read error. The chain employs TRBV10-3 and TRBJ2-3; 8 bases align to TRBD1. Germline V gene sequence: CDR1 ENHRY, CDR2 SYGVKD. The CDR3 sequence is 15 residues long. The CDR3 loop reads CATREQGAPTDPQYF. The CDR3 bases are TGTGCCACCAGAGAGCAGGGGGCCCCCACAGATCCGCAGTATTTT.

The chain links TRBV12-3 or TRBV12-4 to TRBJ2-1; 8 positions match TRBD1. The CDR3 loop spans 16 amino acids. V was clipped by 7 bases and J by 2 bases; unmatched bases: 10. The CDR3 sequence is CASNAPQGAPYNEQFF. The CDR3, as DNA: TGTGCCAGCAACGCACCCCAGGGGGCACCCTACAATGAGCAGTTCTTC.

The chain joins TRBV7-3 to TRBJ2-1; 7 nucleotides agree with TRBD1. V dropped 1 base and J dropped 6; count of bases not matched to a gene: 9. Germline V gene sequence: CDR1 SGHTA, CDR2 FQGTGA. The CDR3 covers 16 residues. Here the CDR3 DNA reads TGTGCCAGCAGCTTAAGGGCCTCGTCAGGGGGCAATGAGCAGTTCTTC. As protein: CASSLRASSGGNEQFF.

This clonotype was seen repeatedly, ten times or more. This rearrangement joins TRBV5-6 to TRBJ2-1; TRBD1 matches at 10 bases. Germline V gives CDR1 SGHDT, CDR2 YYEEEE. CDR3 length: 14 amino acids. Trimming at V came to 8 bases and at J to 3 bases, leaving 5 bases not matched to a gene. CDR3 amino acids: CASQGTGVYNEQFF. In nucleotides, the CDR3 is TGTGCCAGTCAGGGGACAGGGGTCTACAATGAGCAGTTCTTC.

This clonotype was counted at least ten times. This chain connects TRBV7-2 to TRBJ2-3; D is unclear. The CDR3 length is 15 residues. The ends were cut back, 5 bases at V and 0 bases at J, with 12 bases in the middle. Germline V gives CDR1 SGHTA, CDR2 FQGNSA. The CDR3 region has the DNA TGTGCCAGCAGCGCGGATGTTAGCAGCACAGATACGCAGTATTTT. Protein sequence: CASSADVSSTDTQYF.